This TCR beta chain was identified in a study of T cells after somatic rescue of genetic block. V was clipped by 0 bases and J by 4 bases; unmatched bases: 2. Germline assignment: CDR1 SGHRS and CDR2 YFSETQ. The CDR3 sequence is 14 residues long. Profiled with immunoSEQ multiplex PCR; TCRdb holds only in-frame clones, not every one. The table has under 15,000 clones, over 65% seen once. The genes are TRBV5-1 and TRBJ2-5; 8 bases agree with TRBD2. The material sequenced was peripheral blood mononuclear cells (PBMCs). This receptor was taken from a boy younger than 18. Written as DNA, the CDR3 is TGCGCCAGCAGCTTGGCTAGCGGGCGAGAGACCCAGTACTTC. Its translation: CASSLASGRETQYF.